The clone carrying this TCR beta chain has a count of ten or more. Its antigen remains unidentified. This sample was included in a study of regulatory T cells in long-lasting Graves disease. Broader study findings: Sharing of public clonotypes was greater in persistent patients (under 3,000) than in new patients (almost 1,000). TCR diversity was lower in persistent Graves' patients than in newly diagnosed ones. Preferential use of TRBV28, TRBJ1-2 and TRBJ2-5 was seen in persistent disease.

Time point defined: newly diagnosed GD, antithyroid drugs for less than 3 months. Scientists built the TCR library using RNA that was extracted from PBMCs. Investigators prepared the TCR beta libraries by applying iRepertoire HTBI primers and Arm-PCR of CDR3 regions. Authors' analysis steps: 62 TRBV and 13 to 15 TRBJ segments were identified across samples. Each CDR3 protein is one row after TCRdb ran MiXCR on the multiplex PCR reads. The V and J calls come from TCRdb's annotation, not from the publication. The sample has hundreds of thousands of distinct CDR3 sequences; 15% to 20% are singletons. V dropped 0 bases and J dropped 5 bases, with 11 bases sitting between them. The CDR3 covers 15 residues. Germline loops: CDR1 LNHNV, CDR2 YYDKDF (reference sequence).

The sequence came from a female donor with Graves disease. The sequences come from peripheral blood mononuclear cells (PBMCs), collected at new diagnosis, from a patient treated with antithyroid drugs. The chain recombines TRBV15 with TRBJ1-5; D unresolved. The CDR3 DNA is TGTGCCACCAGCAGAGATCGCGGTTCGCATCAGCCCCAGCATTTT. Translation: CATSRDRGSHQPQHF.